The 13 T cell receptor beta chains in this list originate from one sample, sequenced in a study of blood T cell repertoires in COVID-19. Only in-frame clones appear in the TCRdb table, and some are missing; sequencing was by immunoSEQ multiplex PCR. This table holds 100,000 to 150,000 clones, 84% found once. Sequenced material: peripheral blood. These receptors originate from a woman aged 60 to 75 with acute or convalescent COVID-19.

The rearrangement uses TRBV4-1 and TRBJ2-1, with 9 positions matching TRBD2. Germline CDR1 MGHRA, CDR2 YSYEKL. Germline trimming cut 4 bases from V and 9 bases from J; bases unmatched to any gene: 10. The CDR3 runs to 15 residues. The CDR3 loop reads CASSLNAGGAGEQFF. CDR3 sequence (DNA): TGCGCCAGCAGCCTAAACGCGGGGGGGGCTGGTGAGCAGTTCTTC.

The CDR3 bases are TGTGCCAGCAGCCATAACCCCCAGGGGGGCTACACCTTC. Translated, it gives CASSHNPQGGYTF. This chain links TRBV14 with TRBJ1-2; possible D gene TRBD1, 6 bases. From germline, CDR1 is SGHDN and CDR2 FVKESK. V was clipped by 3 bases and J by 8 bases, with 13 bases between them. This CDR3 contains 13 residues. Variable domain in full (rest from reference TRBV14 and TRBJ1-2): EAGVTQFPSHSVIEKGQTVTLRCDPISGHDNLYWYRRVMGKEIKFLLHFVKESKQDESGMPNNRFLAERTGGTYSTLKVQPAELEDSGVYFCASSHNPQGGYTFGSGTRLTVV.

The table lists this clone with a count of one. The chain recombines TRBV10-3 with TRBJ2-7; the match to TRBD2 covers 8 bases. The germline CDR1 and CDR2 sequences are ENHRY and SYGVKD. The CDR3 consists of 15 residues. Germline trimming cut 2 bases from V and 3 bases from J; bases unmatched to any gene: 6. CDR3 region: CAISEGTRSVYEQYF. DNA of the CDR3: TGTGCCATCAGTGAGGGGACTAGAAGTGTCTACGAGCAGTACTTC.

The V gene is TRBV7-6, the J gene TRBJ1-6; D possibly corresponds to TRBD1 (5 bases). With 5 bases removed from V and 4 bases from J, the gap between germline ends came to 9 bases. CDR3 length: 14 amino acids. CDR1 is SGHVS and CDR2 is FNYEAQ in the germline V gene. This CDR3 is CASSQGAYNSPLHF. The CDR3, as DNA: TGTGCCAGCAGCCAAGGGGCGTATAATTCACCCCTCCACTTT.

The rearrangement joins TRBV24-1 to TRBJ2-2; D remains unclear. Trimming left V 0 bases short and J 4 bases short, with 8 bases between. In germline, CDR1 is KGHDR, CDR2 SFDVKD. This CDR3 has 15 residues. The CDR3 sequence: CATSDLRVFTGELFF. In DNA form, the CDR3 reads TGTGCCACCAGTGATTTGCGCGTTTTCACCGGGGAGCTGTTTTTT.

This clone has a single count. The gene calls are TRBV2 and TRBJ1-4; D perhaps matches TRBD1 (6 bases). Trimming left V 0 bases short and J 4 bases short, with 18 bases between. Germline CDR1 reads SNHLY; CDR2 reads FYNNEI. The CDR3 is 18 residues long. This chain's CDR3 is CASSEAPGGRTLNEKLFF. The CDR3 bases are TGTGCCAGCAGTGAAGCACCCGGGGGGCGAACTCTTAATGAAAAACTGTTTTTT.

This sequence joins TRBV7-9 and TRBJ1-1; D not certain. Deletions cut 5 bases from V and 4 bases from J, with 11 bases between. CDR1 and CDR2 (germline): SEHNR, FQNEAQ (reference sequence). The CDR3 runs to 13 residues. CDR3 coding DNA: TGTGCCAGCAGCCTTAAGTCAGGCACTGAAGCTTTCTTT. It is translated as CASSLKSGTEAFF.

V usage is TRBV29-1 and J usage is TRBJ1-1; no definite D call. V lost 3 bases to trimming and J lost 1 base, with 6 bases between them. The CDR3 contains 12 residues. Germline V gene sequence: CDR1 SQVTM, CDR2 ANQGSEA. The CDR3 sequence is CSVESGNTEAFF. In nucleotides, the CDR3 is TGCAGCGTTGAGTCAGGGAACACTGAAGCTTTCTTT.

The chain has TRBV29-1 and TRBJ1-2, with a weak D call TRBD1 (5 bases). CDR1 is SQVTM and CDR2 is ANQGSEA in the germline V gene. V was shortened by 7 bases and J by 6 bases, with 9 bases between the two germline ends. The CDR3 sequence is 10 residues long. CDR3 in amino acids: CSAGTNGYTF. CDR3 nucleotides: TGCAGCGCCGGGACTAATGGCTACACCTTC.

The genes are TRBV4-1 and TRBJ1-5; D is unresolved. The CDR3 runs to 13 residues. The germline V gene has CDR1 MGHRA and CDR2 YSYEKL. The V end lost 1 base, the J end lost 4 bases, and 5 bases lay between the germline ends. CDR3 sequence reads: CASSQGGNQPQHF. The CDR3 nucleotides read TGCGCCAGCAGCCAAGGCGGAAATCAGCCCCAGCATTTT.

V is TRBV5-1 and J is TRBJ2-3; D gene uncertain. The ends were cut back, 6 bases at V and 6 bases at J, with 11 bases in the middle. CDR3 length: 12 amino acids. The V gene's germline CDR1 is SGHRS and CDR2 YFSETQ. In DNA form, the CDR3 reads TGCGCCAGCAACGAGGATGGGGATACGCAGTATTTT. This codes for CASNEDGDTQYF.

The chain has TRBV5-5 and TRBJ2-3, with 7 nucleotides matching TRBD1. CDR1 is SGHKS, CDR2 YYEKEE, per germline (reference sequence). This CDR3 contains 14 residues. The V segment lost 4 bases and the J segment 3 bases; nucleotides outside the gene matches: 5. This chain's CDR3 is CASSLDRPTDTQYF. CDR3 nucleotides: TGTGCCAGCAGCCTGGACAGGCCTACAGATACGCAGTATTTT.

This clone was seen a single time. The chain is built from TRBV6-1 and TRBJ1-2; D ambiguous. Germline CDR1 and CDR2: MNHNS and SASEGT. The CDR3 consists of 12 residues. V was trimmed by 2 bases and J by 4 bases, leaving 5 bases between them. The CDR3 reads CASSESVYGYTF. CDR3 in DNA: TGTGCCAGCAGTGAATCAGTCTATGGCTACACCTTC.